This entry describes one T cell receptor beta chain. What it binds is unknown. A multiplex PCR was run with 60 Vbeta primers and 13 Jbeta primers. Repertoires were generated with immunoSEQ multiplex PCR, while TCRdb's copy carries only in-frame clones and drops some. The repertoire includes over 150,000 clones, around two thirds of them detected once, and 1.3% to 1.5% sits in the top ten. The data were taken from a study of cytomegalovirus exposure and HLA in healthy donors. General observations from the study: In presence/absence analyses, roughly uniform sequencing depth across donors was assumed. Only CMV serostatus was available as immune exposure information.

The V gene lost 6 bases and the J gene lost 5 bases, with 17 bases spanning the gap. The CDR3 has 15 amino acids. Germline V CDR1 and CDR2: MDHEN, SYDVKM. Sequenced sample: PBMCs. The V and J genes are TRBV28 and TRBJ1-5; the D gene is possibly TRBD1 (5 bases). The origin of this receptor is a man in his fifties or sixties in good health and CMV-seronegative. The CDR3 reads CASRRSTRGDQPQHF. Written as DNA, the CDR3 is TGTGCCAGCAGGCGCTCGACCCGGGGGGATCAGCCCCAGCATTTT.